Listed here are 28 T cell receptor beta chains from one sample, sequenced in a study of shared clonotypes between healthy human individuals. Using immunoSEQ multiplex PCR, the repertoire was profiled, and TCRdb retains in-frame clones only, with some absent. The sample carries roughly 2 million clones, roughly 95% recorded once. What was sequenced was naive CD4+ T cells sorted from blood. Described subset: CD45RA+ positively selected. The receptors derive from a man younger than 35 in good health.

V gene TRBV30 combines with J gene TRBJ2-3; D call uncertain. The CDR3 consists of 13 residues. Trimming stripped 2 bases from V and 0 bases from J, with 6 bases between. Germline V lookup: CDR1 GTSNPN, CDR2 SVGIG (reference sequence). The CDR3 spells CAWSSPSTDTQYF. The CDR3, as DNA: TGTGCCTGGAGTTCACCTAGCACAGATACGCAGTATTTT.

The genes are TRBV5-1 and TRBJ1-2; a possible D gene is TRBD1 (5 bases). CDR1 SGHRS and CDR2 YFSETQ come from the germline V gene. Trimming took off 0 bases at V and 2 bases at J, with 11 bases between the two ends. The CDR3 contains 15 residues. The CDR3 reads CASSLGSQGNYGYTF. In nucleotides, the CDR3 is TGCGCCAGCAGCTTGGGAAGTCAGGGAAACTATGGCTACACCTTC.

This rearrangement joins TRBV5-1 to TRBJ2-7; 10 positions agree with TRBD1. The CDR3 has 14 residues. V was clipped by 4 bases and J by 6 bases; unmatched bases: 7. Per germline, CDR1 SGHRS and CDR2 YFSETQ. CDR3 region: CASSADRGRSEQYF. The CDR3, as DNA: TGCGCCAGCAGCGCAGACAGGGGGCGGAGCGAGCAGTACTTC.

In the case of this clone: The sample carries other DNA sequences with the same CDR3. This CDR3 reads CASSLPGEKLFF. The DNA for the CDR3 is TGCGCCAGCAGCTTACCAGGTGAAAAACTGTTTTTT. The chain has TRBV5-1 and TRBJ1-4; D uncertain. Germline CDR1 is SGHRS and CDR2 is YFSETQ. Trimming removed 2 bases at V and 7 bases at J, with 6 bases between. This CDR3 region has 12 residues.

The chain employs TRBV4-3 and TRBJ1-2; unclear D gene. Germline CDR1 is LGHNA and CDR2 is YSLEER. The CDR3 sequence is 17 residues long. Trimming took off 0 bases at V and 4 bases at J, with 18 bases between the two ends. The CDR3 spells CASSQDNVGAGFYGYTF. As DNA, the CDR3 is TGCGCCAGCAGCCAAGATAACGTAGGCGCCGGATTCTATGGCTACACCTTC.

V usage is TRBV5-6 and J usage is TRBJ2-7, with 8 bases identical to TRBD1. V shed 2 bases, J shed 6 bases, and the junction held 13 bases outside the gene matches. From germline, CDR1 is SGHDT and CDR2 YYEEEE. The CDR3 covers 16 residues. CDR3: CASSFSKTGVIREQYF. CDR3 DNA: TGTGCCAGCAGCTTTTCGAAGACAGGGGTCATCCGCGAGCAGTACTTC.

The CDR3 DNA sequence: TGCGCCAGCAGCCAAGATCGGGCTTTAACTAATGAAAAACTGTTTTTT. Translation gives CASSQDRALTNEKLFF. V usage is TRBV4-1 and J usage is TRBJ1-4; D gene uncertain. There are 16 residues in the CDR3. V lost 0 bases, J lost 1 base, and 9 bases lay in between. Looked up from germline, CDR1 is MGHRA and CDR2 is YSYEKL.

The chain joins TRBV7-9 to TRBJ1-6; D unresolved. Germline V gene sequence: CDR1 SEHNR, CDR2 FQNEAQ (reference sequence). Trimming pared 5 bases from V and 8 bases from J, leaving 10 bases between. CDR3 length: 13 residues. Here the CDR3 DNA reads TGTGCCAGCAGCCAACTGCTCTATTCACCCCTCCACTTT. Encoded protein: CASSQLLYSPLHF.

The chain carries TRBV5-4 and TRBJ1-1; D ambiguous. The CDR3 sequence is 15 residues long. Trimming stripped 4 bases from V and 2 bases from J, with 15 bases between. In germline, CDR1 is SGHNT, CDR2 YYREEE (reference sequence). The chain's CDR3 is CASSASQPINTEAFF. The DNA of the CDR3 is TGTGCCAGCAGCGCCTCACAGCCGATCAACACTGAAGCTTTCTTT.

About this clone itself: The same CDR3 is also encoded by other DNA sequences in this sample. The chain links TRBV2 to TRBJ2-5; no clear D gene. The CDR3 is 11 amino acids. CDR1 SNHLY and CDR2 FYNNEI come from the germline V gene. V dropped 2 bases and J dropped 5 bases, with 3 bases sitting between them. CDR3 nucleotide sequence: TGTGCCAGCAGTGAAAGGGAGACCCAGTACTTC. It translates to CASSERETQYF.

This clone was picked up one time. This chain uses TRBV6-6 with TRBJ2-1; 8 bases line up with TRBD1. Germline V gene lookup returns CDR1 MNHNY and CDR2 SVGAGI (reference sequence). This CDR3 has 16 amino acids. V lost 5 bases and J lost 0; bases outside the gene matches: 6. The chain's CDR3 is CASSAQGAGSYNEQFF. The CDR3 coding sequence is TGTGCCAGCAGTGCCCAGGGGGCAGGCTCCTACAATGAGCAGTTCTTC.

This chain links TRBV30 with TRBJ1-2; D is unresolved. This CDR3 spans 10 amino acids. CDR1 is GTSNPN and CDR2 is SVGIG in the germline V gene (reference sequence). V lost 6 bases and J lost 1, with 3 bases in between. CDR3 amino acids: CACRNYGYTF. The CDR3 DNA follows: TGTGCCTGTCGTAACTATGGCTACACCTTC.

To note about this clone: Other DNA sequences in the same sample also yield this CDR3. This sequence joins TRBV18 and TRBJ1-4; 7 nucleotides match TRBD1. The ends lost 3 bases at V and 6 bases at J; junction bases unmatched: 4. The CDR3 loop spans 14 amino acids. From germline, CDR1 is KGHSH and CDR2 LQKENI. The CDR3 DNA reads TGTGCCAGCTCACCGTCAGGGGGGGATGAAAAACTGTTTTTT. It translates to CASSPSGGDEKLFF.

J is TRBJ1-1 and V is TRBV4-2, with 7 nucleotides matching TRBD1. V shed 1 base and J 4 bases; nucleotides not matched to a gene: 3. Germline V gene sequence: CDR1 LGHNA, CDR2 YNFKEQ. There are 14 residues in the CDR3. The CDR3 nucleotides are TGTGCCAGCAGCCAAGCGGAGGGGGCCACTGAAGCTTTCTTT. It translates to CASSQAEGATEAFF.

This chain connects TRBV25-1 to TRBJ2-7; D is ambiguous. The length of the CDR3 is 14 residues. Germline CDR1 reads MGHDK; CDR2 reads SYGVNS. Trimming pared 6 bases from V and 2 bases from J, leaving 14 bases between. CDR3 sequence (DNA): TGTGCCAGCAGGACTCCGGGTACCGCCTACGAGCAGTACTTC. Protein product: CASRTPGTAYEQYF.

The genes are TRBV25-1 and TRBJ1-2; 7 bases are shared with TRBD1. The CDR3 is 15 residues long. The germline gives CDR1 MGHDK, CDR2 SYGVNS. The V segment lost 3 bases and the J segment 2 bases; nucleotides outside the gene matches: 6. The DNA of the CDR3 is TGTGCCAGCAGTGATTCCCCGGGACAGAACTATGGCTACACCTTC. Translating it yields CASSDSPGQNYGYTF.

V gene TRBV28 combines with J gene TRBJ1-2; TRBD1 is a possible D gene (5 bases). Germline CDR1 is MDHEN and CDR2 is SYDVKM. CDR3 length: 16 amino acids. Trimming left V 3 bases short and J 3 bases short, with 17 bases between. The CDR3 region is CASSFFPGRLDYGYTF. The CDR3 DNA is TGTGCCAGCAGTTTTTTCCCGGGGCGGCTGGACTATGGCTACACCTTC.

The chain couples TRBV7-9 to TRBJ2-5; no reliable D call. This CDR3 region has 15 residues. V lost 1 base and J lost 1, with 10 bases in between. The V gene's germline CDR1 is SEHNR and CDR2 FQNEAQ (reference sequence). The CDR3 nucleotides are TGTGCCAGCAGCTTAGTTAGCCCGGGCCAAGAGACCCAGTACTTC. It is translated as CASSLVSPGQETQYF.

The chain uses TRBV7-9 and TRBJ1-6, with 10 bases identical to TRBD1. Germline loops: CDR1 SEHNR, CDR2 FQNEAQ (reference sequence). The CDR3 length is 14 residues. The trim removed 3 bases at V and 13 bases at J, leaving 6 bases unmatched. DNA for the CDR3: TGTGCCAGCAGCTTTGGGACAGGGGACCATCCCCTCCACTTT. It encodes CASSFGTGDHPLHF.

The chain links TRBV4-1 to TRBJ2-7; 8 bases map to TRBD1. Per the germline V gene, CDR1 is MGHRA and CDR2 is YSYEKL. This CDR3 contains 16 residues. Unmatched junction bases numbered 10, after V lost 4 bases and J lost 2 bases. The CDR3 bases are TGCGCCAGCAGCCGGGAAGGACAGGGACGGGCCTACGAGCAGTACTTC. Translation gives CASSREGQGRAYEQYF.

This clone has at least ten counts. The chain has TRBV5-4 and TRBJ2-3; tentatively, D is TRBD1 or TRBD2 (5 bases each). The CDR3 totals 14 residues. Germline V gene lookup returns CDR1 SGHNT and CDR2 YYREEE (reference sequence). Trimming stripped 7 bases from V and 3 bases from J, with 15 bases between. The CDR3 protein is CASSIFEGTDTQYF. DNA for the CDR3: TGTGCCAGCTCCATTTTTGAGGGGACAGATACGCAGTATTTT.

The chain couples TRBV6-5 to TRBJ2-3, with unresolved D. Germline-derived CDR1 and CDR2 are MNHEY and SVGAGI. The CDR3 covers 14 residues. Trimming stripped 6 bases from V and 4 bases from J, with 14 bases between. Here the CDR3 reads CASSLWHTSDTQYF. The CDR3 nucleotides read TGTGCCAGCAGCCTCTGGCATACGTCAGATACGCAGTATTTT.

CDR3 nucleotide sequence: TGTGCCAGCAGCTTCCTTTCCGGGTCCCATTTCTCTGGGGCCAACGTCCTGACTTTC. Translated, it gives CASSFLSGSHFSGANVLTF. V is TRBV11-2 and J is TRBJ2-6, with D hard to call. Germline CDR1 is SGHAT and CDR2 is FQNNGV. Trimming took off 3 bases at V and 0 bases at J, with 18 bases between the two ends. The CDR3 sequence is 19 residues long.

The V and J genes are TRBV7-2 and TRBJ1-4; unclear D gene. CDR1 and CDR2 (germline): SGHTA, FQGNSA. The CDR3 length is 15 residues. V dropped 4 bases and J dropped 4 bases, with 13 bases sitting between them. The CDR3 DNA is TGTGCCAGCAGCTCTACGGTGGCACTTAATGAAAAACTGTTTTTT. Amino acids: CASSSTVALNEKLFF.

The chain carries TRBV7-9 and TRBJ2-5; no definite D call. CDR1 is SEHNR, CDR2 FQNEAQ, per germline (reference sequence). Trimming took off 2 bases at V and 9 bases at J, with 10 bases between the two ends. CDR3 size: 12 residues. CDR3 in DNA: TGTGCCAGCAGCTTACATGGATCCCCCCAGTACTTC. This gives the protein CASSLHGSPQYF.

With regard to this clone: One end of the junction is discordant with germline, which a read error may explain. The chain uses TRBV29-1 and TRBJ2-4; 12 bases are a match to TRBD1. The CDR3 runs to 18 residues. Germline V gene data show CDR1 as SQVTM and CDR2 as ANQGSEA. Written as DNA, the CDR3 is TGCAGCGTTTCATTTAGCGCGGGACAGGGGGCAACCAAAAGCATTCAGTACTTC. This sequence encodes CSVSFSAGQGATKSIQYF.

This chain joins TRBV5-6 and TRBJ1-6; tentative D call: TRBD1 (6 bases). V lost 0 bases, J lost 10 bases, and 11 bases lay in between. CDR1 and CDR2 from the germline V gene are SGHDT and YYEEEE. This CDR3 region has 14 residues. Written as DNA, the CDR3 is TGTGCCAGCAGCTTGGCAGGGGCAGGATCACCCCTCCACTTT. This codes for CASSLAGAGSPLHF.

As for this clone: This sample includes further DNA sequences coding for the same CDR3. V gene TRBV15 combines with J gene TRBJ2-3; 9 bases line up with TRBD2. J lost 2 bases, V lost 3 bases, and 3 bases had no gene match. CDR1 and CDR2 from the germline V gene are LNHNV and YYDKDF (reference sequence). The CDR3 runs to 15 residues. The CDR3 sequence is CATSRTSGSTDTQYF. CDR3 DNA sequence: TGTGCCACCAGCAGGACTAGCGGCTCCACAGATACGCAGTATTTT.